This T cell receptor (beta chain) comes out of a study of blood T cell repertoires in COVID-19. Turning to the study itself: COVID-19 samples from acute and convalescent phases originated in the United States, Italy and Spain. In each case, the material was cDNA or gDNA derived from T cells, B-cell-depleted T cells, or PBMCs.

Trimming took 0 bases from V and 6 from J; bases not matched to a gene: 7. The CDR3 consists of 15 residues. CDR1 and CDR2 (germline): SGHRS, YFSETQ. As handled by the study authors: For nucleated cells, counts were estimated from reference gene primer amplification. Here immunoSEQ multiplex PCR was the method, and the copy in TCRdb shows in-frame clones only, minus some. V, J and clone size were drawn from that table, and D and trimming were deduced from the DNA. The table has about 71,000 clones, about 88% seen once. The rearrangement links TRBV5-1 to TRBJ2-3; TRBD2 aligns across 7 bases. The specimen was peripheral blood. The clonotype originates from a man in his fifties with active COVID-19. CDR3 nucleotides: TGCGCCAGCAGCTTGGTGGGGACTACCTCCGATACGCAGTATTTT. Encoded protein: CASSLVGTTSDTQYF.